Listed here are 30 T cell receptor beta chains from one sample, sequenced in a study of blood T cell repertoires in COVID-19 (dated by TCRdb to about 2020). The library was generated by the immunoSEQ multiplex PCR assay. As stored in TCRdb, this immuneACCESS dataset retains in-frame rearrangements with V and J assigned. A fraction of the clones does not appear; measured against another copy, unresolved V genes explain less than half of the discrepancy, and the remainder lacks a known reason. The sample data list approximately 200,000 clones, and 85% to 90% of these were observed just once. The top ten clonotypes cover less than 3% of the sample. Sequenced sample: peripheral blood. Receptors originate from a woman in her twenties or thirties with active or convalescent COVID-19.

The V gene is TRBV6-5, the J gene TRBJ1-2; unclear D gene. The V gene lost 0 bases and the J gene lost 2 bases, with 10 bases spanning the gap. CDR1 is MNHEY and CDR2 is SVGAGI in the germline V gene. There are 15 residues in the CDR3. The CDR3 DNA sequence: TGTGCCAGCAGTTACTCGCCGGGGATCAACTATGGCTACACCTTC. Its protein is CASSYSPGINYGYTF.

The CDR3 here is CASKELGLSTDTQYF. DNA of the CDR3: TGCGCCAGCAAAGAGCTGGGGCTAAGTACAGATACGCAGTATTTT. This chain uses TRBV5-1 with TRBJ2-3; D might be TRBD1 (5 bases). The CDR3 has 15 residues. Trimming pared 6 bases from V and 3 bases from J, leaving 17 bases between. Germline V lookup: CDR1 SGHRS, CDR2 YFSETQ.

For the CDR3, the DNA is TGTGCCAGCCTCCAGGTGGCGACAGATACGCAGTATTTT. It encodes CASLQVATDTQYF. The chain is built from TRBV5-5 and TRBJ2-3; no clear D. The CDR3 has 13 residues. Germline V lookup: CDR1 SGHKS, CDR2 YYEKEE (reference sequence). Trimming removed 7 bases from V and 3 bases from J, with 12 bases in between.

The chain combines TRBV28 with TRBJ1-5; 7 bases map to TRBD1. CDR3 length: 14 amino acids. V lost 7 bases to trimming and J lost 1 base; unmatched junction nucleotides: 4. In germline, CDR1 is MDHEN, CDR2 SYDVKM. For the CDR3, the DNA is TGTGCCAGCATTTGGACAGGCAGCAATCAGCCCCAGCATTTT. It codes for CASIWTGSNQPQHF.

CDR3 protein: CASSPRTRGSYNEQFF. In DNA, the CDR3 is TGTGCCAGCAGCCCAAGAACTCGGGGCTCCTACAATGAGCAGTTCTTC. This chain joins TRBV11-3 and TRBJ2-1, with a weak D call TRBD2 (5 bases). Germline CDR1 is SGHNT and CDR2 is YENEEA. Trimming took off 5 bases at V and 0 bases at J, with 14 bases between the two ends. The CDR3 covers 16 residues.

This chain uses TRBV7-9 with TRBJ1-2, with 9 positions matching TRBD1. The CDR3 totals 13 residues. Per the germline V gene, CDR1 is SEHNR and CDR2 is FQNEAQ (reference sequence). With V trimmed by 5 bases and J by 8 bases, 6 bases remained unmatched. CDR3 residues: CASSPRTGEGYTF. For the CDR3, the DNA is TGTGCCAGCAGCCCCCGGACAGGGGAAGGCTACACCTTC.

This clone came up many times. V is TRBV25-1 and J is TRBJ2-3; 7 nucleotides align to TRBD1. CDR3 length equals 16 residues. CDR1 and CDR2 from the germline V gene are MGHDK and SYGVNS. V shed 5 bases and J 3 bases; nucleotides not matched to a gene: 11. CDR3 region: CASSSWVTGSTDTQYF. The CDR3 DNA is TGTGCCAGCAGTTCCTGGGTGACAGGGTCGACAGATACGCAGTATTTT.

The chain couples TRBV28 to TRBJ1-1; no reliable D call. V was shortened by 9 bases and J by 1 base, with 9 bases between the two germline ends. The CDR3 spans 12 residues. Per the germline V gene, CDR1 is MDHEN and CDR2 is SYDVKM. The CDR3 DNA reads TGTGCCAGTGGACTCACGAACACTGAAGCTTTCTTT. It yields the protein CASGLTNTEAFF.

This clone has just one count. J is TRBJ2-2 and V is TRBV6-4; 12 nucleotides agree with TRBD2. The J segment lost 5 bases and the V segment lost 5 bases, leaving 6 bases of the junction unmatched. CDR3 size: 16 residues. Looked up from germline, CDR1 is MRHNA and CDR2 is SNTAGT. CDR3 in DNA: TGTGCCAGCAGTTCTACTAGCGGGGGGAAAACCGGGGAGCTGTTTTTT. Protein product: CASSSTSGGKTGELFF.

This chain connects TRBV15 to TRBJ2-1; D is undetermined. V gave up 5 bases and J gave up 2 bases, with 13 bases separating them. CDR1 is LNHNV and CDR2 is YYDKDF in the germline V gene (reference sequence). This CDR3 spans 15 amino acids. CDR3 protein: CATSPRRSPYNEQFF. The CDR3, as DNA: TGTGCCACCAGCCCTAGGCGATCCCCCTACAATGAGCAGTTCTTC.

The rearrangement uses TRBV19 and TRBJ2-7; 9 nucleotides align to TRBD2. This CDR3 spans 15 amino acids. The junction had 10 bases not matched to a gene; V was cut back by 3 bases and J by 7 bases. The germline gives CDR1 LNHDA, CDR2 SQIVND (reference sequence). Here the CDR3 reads CASSITAGGPSEQYF. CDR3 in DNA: TGTGCCAGTAGTATCACCGCGGGAGGGCCGAGTGAGCAGTACTTC.

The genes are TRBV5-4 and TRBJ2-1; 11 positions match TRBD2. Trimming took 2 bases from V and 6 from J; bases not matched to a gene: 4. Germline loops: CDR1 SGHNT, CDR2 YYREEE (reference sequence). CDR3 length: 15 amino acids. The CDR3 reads CASSFVAGGLNEQFF. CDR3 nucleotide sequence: TGTGCCAGCAGCTTTGTAGCGGGAGGGCTCAATGAGCAGTTCTTC. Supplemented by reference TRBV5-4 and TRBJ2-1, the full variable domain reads ETGVTQSPTHLIKTRGQQVTLRCSSQSGHNTVSWYQQALGQGPQFIFQYYREEENGRGNFPPRFSGLQFPNYSSELNVNALELDDSALYLCASSFVAGGLNEQFFGPGTRLTVL.

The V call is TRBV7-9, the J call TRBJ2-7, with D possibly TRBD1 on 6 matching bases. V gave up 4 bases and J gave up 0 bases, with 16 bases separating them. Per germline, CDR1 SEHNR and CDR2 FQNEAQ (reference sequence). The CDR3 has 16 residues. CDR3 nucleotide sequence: TGTGCCAGCAGCTCGGTTGGGCAGGACAGCTCCTACGAGCAGTACTTC. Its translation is CASSSVGQDSSYEQYF.

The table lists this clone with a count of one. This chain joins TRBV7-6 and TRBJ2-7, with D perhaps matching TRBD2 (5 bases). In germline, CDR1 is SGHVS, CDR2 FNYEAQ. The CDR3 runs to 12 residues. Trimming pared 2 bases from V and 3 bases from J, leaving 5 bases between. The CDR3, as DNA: TGTGCCAGCAGCTTAACTAGCTACGAGCAGTACTTC. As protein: CASSLTSYEQYF.

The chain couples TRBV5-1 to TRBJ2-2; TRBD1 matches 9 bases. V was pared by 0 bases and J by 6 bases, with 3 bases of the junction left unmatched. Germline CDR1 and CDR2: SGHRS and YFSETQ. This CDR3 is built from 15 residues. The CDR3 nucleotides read TGCGCCAGCAGCTTGGGGACAGGGGTTGCCGGGGAGCTGTTTTTT. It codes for CASSLGTGVAGELFF.

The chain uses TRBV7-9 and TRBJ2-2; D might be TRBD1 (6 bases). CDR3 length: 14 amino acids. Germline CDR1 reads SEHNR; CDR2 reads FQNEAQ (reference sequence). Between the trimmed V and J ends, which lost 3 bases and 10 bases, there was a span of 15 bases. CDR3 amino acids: CASSFPRTAQELFF. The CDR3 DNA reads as TGTGCCAGCAGCTTCCCCCGGACAGCACAGGAGCTGTTTTTT.

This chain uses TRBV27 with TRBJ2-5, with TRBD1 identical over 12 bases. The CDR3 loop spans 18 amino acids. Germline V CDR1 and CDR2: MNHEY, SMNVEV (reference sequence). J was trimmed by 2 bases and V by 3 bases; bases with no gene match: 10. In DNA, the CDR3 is TGTGCCAGCAGTTTGGTGGGACAGGGGGCGGGAGGACAAGAGACCCAGTACTTC. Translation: CASSLVGQGAGGQETQYF.

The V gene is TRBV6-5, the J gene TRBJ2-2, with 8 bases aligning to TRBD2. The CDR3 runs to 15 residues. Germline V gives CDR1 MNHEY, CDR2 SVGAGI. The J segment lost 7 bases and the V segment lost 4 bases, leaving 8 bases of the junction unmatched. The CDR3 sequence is CASSFAGLAGGELFF. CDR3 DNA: TGTGCCAGCAGTTTCGCCGGACTAGCAGGCGGGGAGCTGTTTTTT.

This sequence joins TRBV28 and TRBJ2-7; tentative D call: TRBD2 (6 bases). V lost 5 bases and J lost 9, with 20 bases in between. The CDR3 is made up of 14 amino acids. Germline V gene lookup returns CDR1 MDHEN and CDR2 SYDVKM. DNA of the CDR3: TGTGCCAGCAGTCCCGGGACTGAACTACGAGGGCAGTACTTC. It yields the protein CASSPGTELRGQYF.

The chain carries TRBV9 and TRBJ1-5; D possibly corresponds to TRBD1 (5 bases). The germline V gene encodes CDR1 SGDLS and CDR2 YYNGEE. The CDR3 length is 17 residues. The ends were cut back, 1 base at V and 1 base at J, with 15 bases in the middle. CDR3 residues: CASSVPKPGGSNQPQHF. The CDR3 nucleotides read TGTGCCAGCAGCGTACCGAAACCCGGGGGGAGCAATCAGCCCCAGCATTTT.

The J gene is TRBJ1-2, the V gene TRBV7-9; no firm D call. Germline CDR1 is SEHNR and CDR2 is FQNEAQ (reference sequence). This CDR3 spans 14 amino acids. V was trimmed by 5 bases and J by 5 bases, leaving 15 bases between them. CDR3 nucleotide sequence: TGTGCCAGCAGCCAAAGCGCCTTTTCATATGGCTACACCTTC. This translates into CASSQSAFSYGYTF.

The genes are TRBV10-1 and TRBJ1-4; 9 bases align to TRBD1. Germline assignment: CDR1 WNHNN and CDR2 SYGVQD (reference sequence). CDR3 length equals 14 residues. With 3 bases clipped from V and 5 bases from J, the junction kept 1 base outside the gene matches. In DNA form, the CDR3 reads TGCGCCAGCAGTGAAGGACAGGGGAATGAAAAACTGTTTTTT. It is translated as CASSEGQGNEKLFF.

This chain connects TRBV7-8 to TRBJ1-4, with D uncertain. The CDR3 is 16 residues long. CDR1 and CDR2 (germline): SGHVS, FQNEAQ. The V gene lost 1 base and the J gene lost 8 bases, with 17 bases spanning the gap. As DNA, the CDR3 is TGTGCCAGCAGCTTAGGGTCCACTGCGAGGTACGAAAAACTGTTTTTT. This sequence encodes CASSLGSTARYEKLFF.

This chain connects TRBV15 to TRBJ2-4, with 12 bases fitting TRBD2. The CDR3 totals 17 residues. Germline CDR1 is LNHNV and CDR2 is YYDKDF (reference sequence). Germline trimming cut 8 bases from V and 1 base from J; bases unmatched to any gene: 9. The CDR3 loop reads CATQGRLAGEAKNIQYF. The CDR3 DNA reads TGTGCCACCCAGGGTAGACTAGCGGGGGAGGCCAAAAACATTCAGTACTTC.

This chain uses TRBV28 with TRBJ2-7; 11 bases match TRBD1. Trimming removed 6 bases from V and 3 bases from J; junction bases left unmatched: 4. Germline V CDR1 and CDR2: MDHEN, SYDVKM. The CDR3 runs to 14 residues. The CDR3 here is CASRGTGGFYEQYF. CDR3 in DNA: TGTGCCAGCAGAGGGACAGGGGGATTCTACGAGCAGTACTTC.

The CDR3 loop is CASSLNRMRRGETQYF. The CDR3, as DNA: TGTGCCAGCAGCCTGAATAGAATGCGGAGGGGAGAGACCCAGTACTTC. V is TRBV4-2 and J is TRBJ2-5; a weak D match, TRBD2 (6 bases). The germline V gene encodes CDR1 LGHNA and CDR2 YNFKEQ. The germline V and J ends were trimmed by 4 bases and 4 bases, with 19 bases remaining between them. The CDR3 sequence is 16 residues long.

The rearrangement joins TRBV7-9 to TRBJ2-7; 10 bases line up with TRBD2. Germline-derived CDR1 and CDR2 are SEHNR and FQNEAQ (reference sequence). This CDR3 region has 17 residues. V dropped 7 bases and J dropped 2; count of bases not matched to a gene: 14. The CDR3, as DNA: TGTGCCAGCACCAAGACGGGACTAGCGACTGGCGCCTACGAGCAGTACTTC. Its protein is CASTKTGLATGAYEQYF.

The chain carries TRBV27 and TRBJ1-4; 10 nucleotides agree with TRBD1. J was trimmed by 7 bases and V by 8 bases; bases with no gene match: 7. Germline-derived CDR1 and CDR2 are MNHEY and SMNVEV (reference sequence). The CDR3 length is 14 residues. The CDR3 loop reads CASSPGQGTEKLFF. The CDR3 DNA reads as TGTGCCAGCTCCCCGGGACAGGGGACTGAAAAACTGTTTTTT.

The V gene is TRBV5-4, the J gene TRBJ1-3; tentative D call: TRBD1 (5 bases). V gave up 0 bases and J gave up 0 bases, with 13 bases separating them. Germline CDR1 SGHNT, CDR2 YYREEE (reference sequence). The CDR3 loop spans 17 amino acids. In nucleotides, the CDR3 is TGTGCCAGCAGCTTGGGGCGCGGGGGTTTCTCTGGAAACACCATATATTTT. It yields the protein CASSLGRGGFSGNTIYF.

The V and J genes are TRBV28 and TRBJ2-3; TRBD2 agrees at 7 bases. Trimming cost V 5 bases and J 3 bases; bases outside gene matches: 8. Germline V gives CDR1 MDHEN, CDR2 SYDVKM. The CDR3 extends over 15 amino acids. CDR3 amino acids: CASSPWEGRTDTQYF. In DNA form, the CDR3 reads TGTGCCAGCAGTCCTTGGGAGGGCAGGACAGATACGCAGTATTTT.